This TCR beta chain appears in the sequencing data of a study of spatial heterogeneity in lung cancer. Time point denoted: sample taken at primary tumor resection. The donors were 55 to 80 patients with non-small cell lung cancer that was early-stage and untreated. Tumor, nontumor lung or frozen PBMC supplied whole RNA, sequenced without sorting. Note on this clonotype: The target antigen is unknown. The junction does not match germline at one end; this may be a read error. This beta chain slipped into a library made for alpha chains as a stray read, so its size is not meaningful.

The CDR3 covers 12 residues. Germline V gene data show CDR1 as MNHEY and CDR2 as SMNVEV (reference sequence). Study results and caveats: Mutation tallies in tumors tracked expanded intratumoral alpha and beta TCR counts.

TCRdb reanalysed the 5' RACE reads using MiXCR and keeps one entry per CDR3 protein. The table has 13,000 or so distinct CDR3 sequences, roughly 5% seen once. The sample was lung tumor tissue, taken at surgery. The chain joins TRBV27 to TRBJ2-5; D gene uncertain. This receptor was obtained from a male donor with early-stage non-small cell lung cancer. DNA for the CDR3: TGTACCAGCAGTCCCACCGGGGAGACCCAGTACTTC. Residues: CTSSPTGETQYF.